What follows are 11 T cell receptor beta chains derived from one specimen sequenced in a study of blood T cell repertoires in COVID-19. Sequenced by immunoSEQ multiplex PCR; TCRdb stores in-frame clones only, minus some. This sample has some 190,000 clones; more than 75% occur once, and the top ten carry roughly 7.1%. Material: peripheral blood. The origin of the receptors is a woman between 55 and 75 years old with COVID-19, enrolled during active disease.

This clone was detected only once. The chain couples TRBV28 to TRBJ2-3; 9 bases match TRBD2. Germline-derived CDR1 and CDR2 are MDHEN and SYDVKM. The length of the CDR3 is 16 residues. V dropped 5 bases and J dropped 2; count of bases not matched to a gene: 8. The CDR3, as DNA: TGTGCCAGCAGTGTGGGTCTAGCGGGGTTCACAGATACGCAGTATTTT. Translation gives CASSVGLAGFTDTQYF.

This clone has a single count. The chain carries TRBV5-4 and TRBJ2-2; D perhaps matches TRBD2 (7 bases). There are 15 residues in the CDR3. Trimming took 3 bases from V and 4 from J, leaving 13 bases between them. Germline V CDR1 and CDR2: SGHNT, YYREEE (reference sequence). The CDR3 DNA reads as TGTGCCAGCAGCTGGGAGGGAGGGGGCACCGGGGAGCTGTTTTTT. Translation gives CASSWEGGGTGELFF.

J is TRBJ1-3 and V is TRBV25-1, with 12 bases matching TRBD1. The germline V gene encodes CDR1 MGHDK and CDR2 SYGVNS. Losses at the gene ends were 5 bases for V and 4 bases for J; bases not matched to a gene: 6. CDR3 length: 16 residues. The CDR3 DNA is TGTGCCAGCAGTACGCGGGACAGGGGGCTCGGAAACACCATATATTTT. Its translation: CASSTRDRGLGNTIYF.

The J gene is TRBJ1-2, the V gene TRBV7-8, with D perhaps TRBD1 (5 bases). CDR1 is SGHVS and CDR2 is FQNEAQ in the germline V gene. V was clipped by 5 bases and J by 4 bases, with 20 bases between them. The CDR3 has 16 residues. CDR3: CASSRDAGLTSYGYTF. DNA for the CDR3: TGTGCCAGCAGCCGAGACGCGGGACTAACATCCTATGGCTACACCTTC.

The chain couples TRBV11-3 to TRBJ2-7, with 8 positions matching TRBD1. The germline gives CDR1 SGHNT, CDR2 YENEEA. Unmatched junction bases numbered 7, after V lost 4 bases and J lost 2 bases. The CDR3 extends over 15 amino acids. This CDR3 is CASSSGQVVPYEQYF. CDR3 nucleotides: TGTGCCAGCAGCTCGGGACAGGTCGTCCCCTACGAGCAGTACTTC.

This clone has only a few counts. The chain uses TRBV19 and TRBJ1-1; TRBD1 is a possible D gene (5 bases). The CDR3 is 11 amino acids. Trimming removed 6 bases from V and 7 bases from J, with 9 bases in between. CDR1 is LNHDA, CDR2 SQIVND, per germline (reference sequence). The CDR3, as DNA: TGTGCCAGTAGCACCAGGGTTGAAGCTTTCTTT. It is translated as CASSTRVEAFF.

The J gene is TRBJ1-5, the V gene TRBV27; 7 bases map to TRBD1. Germline-derived CDR1 and CDR2 are MNHEY and SMNVEV (reference sequence). Trimming cost V 5 bases and J 0 bases; bases outside gene matches: 13. CDR3 length equals 18 residues. The chain's CDR3 is CASSKTRGTDYSNQPQHF. As DNA, the CDR3 is TGTGCCAGCAGTAAGACTCGTGGGACAGATTATAGCAATCAGCCCCAGCATTTT.

The count of this clone is one. The chain is built from TRBV19 and TRBJ1-4; no firm D call. Germline CDR1 reads LNHDA; CDR2 reads SQIVND (reference sequence). The CDR3 length is 14 residues. With 11 bases removed from V and 8 bases from J, the gap between germline ends came to 21 bases. The CDR3 protein is CASRPDSQREKLFF. The CDR3 nucleotides read TGTGCCTCGAGGCCGGACTCCCAGAGGGAAAAACTGTTTTTT.

The chain links TRBV18 to TRBJ1-2, with TRBD1 matching 10 bases. The junction had 10 bases not matched to a gene; V was cut back by 1 base and J by 8 bases. Per germline, CDR1 KGHSH and CDR2 LQKENI. The CDR3 loop spans 16 amino acids. The DNA for the CDR3 is TGTGCCAGCTCACCACAGACAGGGGGCCAAGACAAGGGCTACACCTTC. Encoded protein: CASSPQTGGQDKGYTF.

This chain connects TRBV10-2 to TRBJ1-4; 7 nucleotides agree with TRBD1. Germline CDR1 reads WSHSY; CDR2 reads SAAADI. The V segment lost 6 bases and the J segment 6 bases; nucleotides outside the gene matches: 4. The CDR3 loop spans 13 amino acids. The CDR3 DNA follows: TGCGCCAGCAGAATTACAGGGGATGAAAAACTGTTTTTT. Protein sequence: CASRITGDEKLFF.

The gene calls are TRBV3-1 (or the pseudogene TRBV3-2) and TRBJ2-7, with D perhaps matching TRBD1 (6 bases). Germline CDR1 and CDR2: LGHDT and YNNKEL (reference sequence). The germline V and J ends were trimmed by 0 bases and 0 bases, with 9 bases remaining between them. This CDR3 spans 15 amino acids. For the CDR3, the DNA is TGTGCCAGCAGCCAAGATACAGGGCCCTCCTACGAGCAGTACTTC. Translating gives CASSQDTGPSYEQYF.